This TCR beta chain was recovered during a study of OX40 agonist ivuxolimab in advanced cancers. Study background: Patients in the trial were receiving intravenous ivuxolimab every 2 weeks, at doses of 0.01 to 10 mg/kg. A history of anti-PD-1, anti-PD-L1 or anti-CTLA-4 therapy was acceptable, and over 35% had some.

Study-level results: Within 6 weeks, CD4+ and CD8+ blood T cells expanded clonally at 0.1 to 3.0 mg/kg.

The assay was immunoSEQ multiplex PCR, and TCRdb's table has in-frame clones only and misses some. Altogether 80,000 or so clones are present, 90% to 95% being singletons, with the ten largest covering approximately 14%. Points on this clone: Antigen: not known.

On cycle 4 day 1 and cycle 7 day 1, as well as at baseline, blood was sampled. V gave up 3 bases and J gave up 6 bases, with 15 bases separating them. The CDR3 sequence is 14 residues long. This material consisted of CD4+ or CD8+ T cells sorted from blood, taken in a trial of the OX40 agonist ivuxolimab. This TCR was sampled from an adult with an advanced solid tumor such as melanoma, head and neck, liver or kidney cancer. This chain connects TRBV23-1 to TRBJ2-7; D remains ambiguous. TRBV23-1 is classed as an ORF, of uncertain function. The DNA for the CDR3 is TGCGCCAGCAGTCATTCATTTGTCCGATCCGAGCAGTACTTC. This codes for CASSHSFVRSEQYF.